This paragraph reports one T cell receptor beta chain. What it binds is unknown. The PCR ran on 60 Vbeta and 13 Jbeta primers. Profiling relied on immunoSEQ multiplex PCR, and the TCRdb table lists in-frame clones only, not all of them. This repertoire shows a few hundred thousand clones, approximately 68% found once; its top ten account for under 2%. This sample was taken from a study of cytomegalovirus exposure and HLA in healthy donors. Trimming took 4 bases from V and 7 from J; bases not matched to a gene: 7. Germline loops: CDR1 LGHNA, CDR2 YNFKEQ. This CDR3 spans 13 amino acids. Study-wide points: Equally common other TCR beta chains were less clonally expanded than HLA-associated ones, a later analysis found. Earlier analysis looked at TCR beta V segments, and most were productive about 87% or about 30% of the time. The study carried out a later analysis of TCR beta sequences. It associated 15,000 to 20,000 of them with specific HLA alleles at a false discovery rate of 0.05.

J is TRBJ2-7 and V is TRBV4-2; TRBD2 aligns across 7 bases. Source material: PBMCs. The source is a woman aged 25 to 45 in good health and CMV-seronegative. The CDR3 region is CASSRTSTGEQYF. CDR3 sequence (DNA): TGTGCCAGCAGCCGGACTAGTACGGGGGAGCAGTACTTC.